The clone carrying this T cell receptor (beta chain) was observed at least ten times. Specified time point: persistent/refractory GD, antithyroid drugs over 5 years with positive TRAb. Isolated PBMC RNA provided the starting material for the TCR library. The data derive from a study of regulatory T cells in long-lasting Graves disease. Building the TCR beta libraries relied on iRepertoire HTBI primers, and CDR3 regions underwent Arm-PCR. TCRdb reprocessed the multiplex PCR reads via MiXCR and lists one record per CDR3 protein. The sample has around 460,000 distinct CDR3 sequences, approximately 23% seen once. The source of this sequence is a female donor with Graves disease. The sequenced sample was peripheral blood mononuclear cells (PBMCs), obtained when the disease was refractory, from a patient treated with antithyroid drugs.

DNA for the CDR3: TGTGCCACCAGCAGAGATCGAAGGGGAGGAAACACCATATATTTT. This sequence encodes CATSRDRRGGNTIYF. This sequence joins TRBV15 and TRBJ1-3; TRBD1 might be the D (5 bases). The CDR3 totals 15 residues. Germline V CDR1 and CDR2: LNHNV, YYDKDF (reference sequence). V shed 0 bases and J shed 4 bases, with 10 bases lying between them. Looking up the rest from reference TRBV15 and TRBJ1-3 gives the full variable domain: DAMVIQNPRYQVTQFGKPVTLSCSQTLNHNVMYWYQQKSSQAPKLLFHYYDKDFNNEADTPDNFQSRRPNTSFCFLDIRSPGLGDTAMYLCATSRDRRGGNTIYFGEGSWLTVV.